The sequence of this T cell receptor (beta chain) was determined in a study of tumor-infiltrating lymphocytes in primary liver carcinoma. Blood RNA was derived from unsorted whole blood, and germline DNA was extracted too. This clonotype appeared a single time. Germline V gives CDR1 MNHEY, CDR2 SVGAGI. V gave up 7 bases and J gave up 8 bases; unmatched junction bases: 14. The CDR3 has 15 amino acids. Starting material of 500 to 600 ng total RNA yielded TCR beta cDNA via a constant-region primer. Researchers made the TCR beta libraries by running three nested multiplex PCR rounds with slightly modified ARM-PCR. The opening two PCR rounds, ten to eleven cycles each, paired TRBV1-TRBV30 forward primers with a C-beta reverse primer. Each CDR3 protein gets one entry after TCRdb re-called the multiplex PCR reads with MiXCR. Found here are 310,000 or so distinct CDR3 sequences, more than 55% of them singletons; the top ten hold over 15%.

V gene TRBV6-5 combines with J gene TRBJ2-1, with 7 bases identical to TRBD1. This receptor was identified in a woman aged 30 to 39 with primary liver carcinoma and hepatitis B virus infection. Source material: peripheral blood. CDR3: CASIVQGGEVYEQFF. The CDR3 bases are TGTGCCAGCATAGTCCAAGGGGGCGAAGTCTATGAGCAGTTCTTC.